This is a list of T cell receptor beta chains from one sample in a study of long-term antiretroviral therapy in people with HIV. Assay: immunoSEQ multiplex PCR; the TCRdb copy retains only in-frame clones and omits some. The profile shows approximately 41,000 clones, around 85% of them singletons. The sample was unsorted PBMCs, taken 1.5 years after starting antiretroviral therapy. The source is a man between 18 and 35 years old with HIV. Each CDR3 is given with its conserved first and last residue. A row's size may be missing; if present it is once, few, many or a size class.

>.|TRBJ2-5|TRBV6-1
CASSANGGANGETQYF
>.|TRBJ2-7|TRBV9
CASRDRRTYEQYF
>.|TRBJ2-2|TRBV11-2
CASSLGPGELFF
>.|TRBJ2-1|TRBV27
CASRGPRTGYNEQFF
>.|TRBJ1-5|TRBV5-5
CASSPGAGVGQPQHF
>.|TRBJ2-7|TRBV28
CASSFAQIGGQYF
>.|TRBJ1-5|TRBV9
CASGPGPNQPQHF
>.|TRBJ2-7|TRBV28
CASSQAGPNYEQYF
>.|TRBJ1-1|TRBV28
CASSSPGTEAFF
>once|TRBJ2-7|TRBV4-3
CASSQGTSGSVQYF
>.|TRBJ1-5|TRBV27
CASSPDINQPQHF
>few|TRBJ2-2|TRBV5-1
CASFKGESNTGELFF
>.|TRBJ2-6|TRBV28
CASSSTGSGANVLTF
>.|TRBJ2-1|TRBV30
CAWSPAGVRSNEQFF
>.|TRBJ1-5|TRBV7-8
CASSDGGIYQPQHF
>.|TRBJ2-3|TRBV7-9
CASSGTSGRATDTQYF
>.|TRBJ1-1|TRBV11-2
CASSLDLTSQEAFF
>.|TRBJ1-4|TRBV30
CAGRGAAEKLFF
>.|TRBJ2-7|TRBV28
CASDQGEGGQYF
>.|TRBJ1-1|TRBV28
CASSLWRAEAFF
>.|TRBJ2-7|TRBV11-2
CASSFLTGSPYEQYF
>.|TRBJ2-7|TRBV28
CASSALPEYEQYF
>.|TRBJ1-5|TRBV7-2
CASSLWQGATYGNQPQHF
>.|TRBJ1-2|TRBV11-2
CASSPIKRGQRKYGYTF
>.|TRBJ1-2|TRBV29-1
CSAGRGTGGVYTF
>.|TRBJ1-3|TRBV18
CASSDGTASGNTIYF
>.|TRBJ2-1|TRBV11-2
CASSMTSGSGNEQFF